The 10 T cell receptor beta chains below all came from one sample that was sequenced in a study of CD8+ T cells in alopecia areata. After isolation, RNA underwent reverse transcription to generate cDNA as the sequencing template. Profiling relied on immunoSEQ multiplex PCR, and the TCRdb table lists in-frame clones only, not all of them. Among 200,000 to 250,000 clones listed, 30% to 40% were seen once. The sample's treatment: oral pan-JAK inhibitor, 5-10 mg twice daily. The sequences come from CD4+ T cells sorted from blood, collected at roughly week 30, from a patient treated with tofacitinib. All receptors derive from a human donor with alopecia areata.

J is TRBJ2-3 and V is TRBV5-1; 8 nucleotides line up with TRBD1. CDR3 length equals 14 residues. Germline V gene lookup returns CDR1 SGHRS and CDR2 YFSETQ. The V and J ends lost 0 bases and 3 bases, in that order; junction bases with no gene match: 0. The CDR3 DNA is TGCGCCAGCAGCTTGGGGACAGGGACAGATACGCAGTATTTT. It codes for CASSLGTGTDTQYF.

V gene TRBV5-1 combines with J gene TRBJ2-6; perhaps TRBD1 as D (5 bases). The CDR3 spans 16 residues. Germline V CDR1 and CDR2: SGHRS, YFSETQ. Trimming pared 3 bases from V and 2 bases from J, leaving 12 bases between. The CDR3: CASSYTGSAGANVLTF. As DNA, the CDR3 is TGCGCCAGCAGCTACACAGGTTCGGCTGGGGCCAACGTCCTGACTTTC. Supplemented by reference TRBV5-1 and TRBJ2-6, the full variable domain reads KAGVTQTPRYLIKTRGQQVTLSCSPISGHRSVSWYQQTPGQGLQFLFEYFSETQRNKGNFPGRFSGRQFSNSRSEMNVSTLELGDSALYLCASSYTGSAGANVLTFGAGSRLTVL.

The chain couples TRBV6-5 to TRBJ2-7; no reliable D call. Germline-derived CDR1 and CDR2 are MNHEY and SVGAGI. V was clipped by 0 bases and J by 1 base, with 7 bases between them. The CDR3 runs to 14 residues. Here the CDR3 DNA reads TGTGCCAGCAGTTACTCTCGGTCTTCCTACGAGCAGTACTTC. Translated: CASSYSRSSYEQYF.

The chain links TRBV7-2 to TRBJ2-7; D perhaps matches TRBD1 (5 bases). Trimming cost V 5 bases and J 6 bases, with 20 bases left between them. Germline CDR1 is SGHTA and CDR2 is FQGNSA. The CDR3 extends over 15 amino acids. The CDR3 nucleotides are TGTGCCAGCAGCAAGGCCTGGGGCAGACCCAGCGAGCAGTACTTC. Translation: CASSKAWGRPSEQYF.

In its sample, this clone was seen a few times. The V and J genes are TRBV28 and TRBJ1-1; 7 bases map to TRBD1. There are 15 residues in the CDR3. The V gene end was trimmed by 5 bases and the J gene end by 1 base; junction bases not matched to a gene: 7. The germline V gene encodes CDR1 MDHEN and CDR2 SYDVKM. The CDR3 sequence: CASSPGDRENTEAFF. As DNA, the CDR3 is TGTGCCAGCAGTCCGGGGGACAGAGAGAACACTGAAGCTTTCTTT.

This clone was seen a few times. The sample carries other DNA sequences with the same CDR3. The rearrangement joins TRBV30 to TRBJ2-7; possible D gene TRBD1, 5 bases. Trimming cost V 0 bases and J 4 bases, with 7 bases left between them. Germline CDR1 reads GTSNPN; CDR2 reads SVGIG (reference sequence). The CDR3 length is 12 residues. CDR3: CAWSVSGYEQYF. The CDR3 coding sequence is TGTGCCTGGAGTGTCTCAGGGTACGAGCAGTACTTC.

The J gene is TRBJ1-2, the V gene TRBV11-3, with D possibly being TRBD1 (6 bases). This CDR3 has 12 amino acids. CDR1 is SGHNT, CDR2 YENEEA, per germline. V shed 6 bases and J shed 10 bases, with 15 bases lying between them. The CDR3 DNA is TGTGCCAGCAGATCACAGGGAGAGGACTACACCTTC. This gives the protein CASRSQGEDYTF.

This clone was recorded a few times. The chain has TRBV2 and TRBJ2-1; 11 bases match TRBD2. The CDR3 has 15 residues. Trimming at V came to 6 bases and at J to 4 bases, leaving 5 bases not matched to a gene. Germline CDR1 and CDR2: SNHLY and FYNNEI. The CDR3 is CASRFASGGYNEQFF. CDR3 nucleotide sequence: TGTGCCAGCAGATTTGCTAGCGGGGGGTACAATGAGCAGTTCTTC.

This sequence joins TRBV9 and TRBJ2-2, with D possibly TRBD1 on 5 matching bases. The germline CDR1 and CDR2 sequences are SGDLS and YYNGEE. V was pared by 4 bases and J by 4 bases, with 17 bases between. The CDR3 extends over 16 amino acids. This chain's CDR3 is CASSSAGIRGTGELFF. The CDR3 DNA sequence: TGTGCCAGCAGCTCCGCAGGGATCCGTGGCACCGGGGAGCTGTTTTTT.

V and J are TRBV4-1 and TRBJ2-5, with TRBD2 matching 7 bases. The V and J ends lost 0 bases and 4 bases, in that order; junction bases with no gene match: 5. The CDR3 spans 15 residues. Germline CDR1 reads MGHRA; CDR2 reads YSYEKL. Here the CDR3 DNA reads TGCGCCAGCAGCCAAGACGTCGGGGGGAGAGAGACCCAGTACTTC. This codes for CASSQDVGGRETQYF.